Shown below are 16 T cell receptor beta chains from a single sample sequenced in a study of T-cell memory formation after mild COVID-19. TCRdb reprocessed the 5' RACE reads via MiXCR and lists one record per CDR3 protein. This table has about 150,000 distinct CDR3 sequences, under 30% appearing once. Sequencing was done on a sample of PBMCs or a T cell subset sorted from them (not recorded which). These receptors all come from an adult woman who had mild COVID-19 (a few samples of this study predate the infection). Cell type and time point are not known.

This clonotype was found a few times. V is TRBV5-1 and J is TRBJ2-3, with 9 bases fitting TRBD1. CDR1 and CDR2 (germline): SGHRS, YFSETQ. The junction had 7 bases not matched to a gene; V was cut back by 0 bases and J by 2 bases. The CDR3 is made up of 17 amino acids. In DNA, the CDR3 is TGCGCCAGCAGCTTGGATCCACAGGGGGCTAACACAGATACGCAGTATTTT. Translation gives CASSLDPQGANTDTQYF. The variable domain in full, with the rest retrieved from reference TRBV5-1 and TRBJ2-3, is KAGVTQTPRYLIKTRGQQVTLSCSPISGHRSVSWYQQTPGQGLQFLFEYFSETQRNKGNFPGRFSGRQFSNSRSEMNVSTLELGDSALYLCASSLDPQGANTDTQYFGPGTRLTVL.

As DNA, the CDR3 is TGTGCCACCAGCGTTGATCAGGCCAACACTGAAGCTTTCTTT. Its protein product is CATSVDQANTEAFF. V usage is TRBV15 and J usage is TRBJ1-1, with D unresolved. The ends were cut back, 5 bases at V and 2 bases at J, with 12 bases in the middle. CDR1 is LNHNV, CDR2 YYDKDF, per germline (reference sequence). This CDR3 is built from 14 residues.

This clonotype showed up just a few times. The rearrangement links TRBV7-8 to TRBJ2-2; 7 nucleotides match TRBD1. Germline values: CDR1 SGHVS, CDR2 FQNEAQ. The CDR3 length is 15 residues. Losses at the gene ends were 4 bases for V and 3 bases for J; bases not matched to a gene: 5. The CDR3 DNA sequence: TGTGCCAGCAGCTACCTGACAGGGTACACCGGGGAGCTGTTTTTT. Protein sequence: CASSYLTGYTGELFF.

This clonotype was counted a few times. This chain connects TRBV20-1 to TRBJ2-7; D is unclear. The CDR3 extends over 11 amino acids. V dropped 1 base and J dropped 4 bases, with 5 bases sitting between them. Germline loops: CDR1 DFQATT, CDR2 SNEGSKA (reference sequence). This CDR3 reads CSARVGYEQYF. CDR3 in DNA: TGCAGTGCTAGAGTAGGGTACGAGCAGTACTTC.

This clonotype was seen a few times. The rearrangement uses TRBV11-2 and TRBJ1-2; 7 bases are shared with TRBD1. This CDR3 has 16 residues. The germline gives CDR1 SGHAT, CDR2 FQNNGV. The trim removed 4 bases at V and 0 bases at J, leaving 8 bases unmatched. CDR3 bases: TGTGCCAGCAGCTCCTTCCTTGACAGGGCTAACTATGGCTACACCTTC. It specifies CASSSFLDRANYGYTF. Full variable domain (rest looked up from reference TRBV11-2 and TRBJ1-2): EAGVAQSPRYKIIEKRQSVAFWCNPISGHATLYWYQQILGQGPKLLIQFQNNGVVDDSQLPKDRFSAERLKGVDSTLKIQPAKLEDSAVYLCASSSFLDRANYGYTFGSGTRLTVV.

A note on this clonotype: The junction differs from germline at one of its ends, possibly a read error. The chain recombines TRBV11-2 with TRBJ2-7, with TRBD2 identical over 16 bases. Germline lookup yields CDR1 SGHAT and CDR2 FQNNGV. CDR3 length: 17 amino acids. For the CDR3, the DNA is TGTGCAAGCAGCTCGGGACTAGCGGGAGGGCCCCCCTACGAGCAGTACTTC. Its translation is CASSSGLAGGPPYEQYF.

The V gene is TRBV12-3 or TRBV12-4, the J gene TRBJ2-5; D is uncertain. The CDR3 covers 14 residues. Deletions cut 3 bases from V and 1 base from J, with 9 bases between. DNA of the CDR3: TGTGCCAGCAGTTTCAGCGACACCCAAGAGACCCAGTACTTC. Residues: CASSFSDTQETQYF.

CDR3 amino acids: CASSFWTSGSRTDTQYF. The DNA for the CDR3 is TGTGCCAGCAGCTTCTGGACTAGCGGGAGCCGCACAGATACGCAGTATTTT. The rearrangement links TRBV11-2 to TRBJ2-3, with 13 bases lining up with TRBD2. The V gene's germline CDR1 is SGHAT and CDR2 FQNNGV. With 3 bases clipped from V and 1 base from J, the junction kept 4 bases outside the gene matches. The CDR3 is 17 residues long.

Only a few counts were recorded for this clonotype. This chain joins TRBV4-1 and TRBJ1-1; D uncertain. V was pared by 4 bases and J by 4 bases, with 13 bases between. Germline loops: CDR1 MGHRA, CDR2 YSYEKL. The CDR3 extends over 14 amino acids. The CDR3 nucleotides are TGCGCCAGCAGCCTGTCAGTGGTGGCCACTGAAGCTTTCTTT. Its translation is CASSLSVVATEAFF.

This clonotype was picked up a small number of times. V gene TRBV5-1 combines with J gene TRBJ2-7; D tentatively fits TRBD1 or TRBD2 (5 bases each). Germline CDR1 is SGHRS and CDR2 is YFSETQ. The CDR3 is 15 amino acids. V lost 4 bases to trimming and J lost 3 bases, with 17 bases between them. The CDR3 reads CASSHTARDGYEQYF. The CDR3 coding sequence is TGCGCCAGCAGCCATACGGCGAGGGACGGCTACGAGCAGTACTTC.

The chain employs TRBV4-3 and TRBJ2-1; TRBD2 aligns across 9 bases. Germline lookup yields CDR1 LGHNA and CDR2 YSLEER. With 0 bases clipped from V and 15 bases from J, the junction kept 6 bases outside the gene matches. The CDR3 is 13 amino acids. CDR3 amino acids: CASSQDSSSGMFF. CDR3 in DNA: TGCGCCAGCAGCCAAGATAGCTCTAGCGGGATGTTCTTC.

This clonotype was recorded once. V usage is TRBV7-9 and J usage is TRBJ2-7, with unresolved D. CDR1 is SEHNR, CDR2 FQNEAQ, per germline (reference sequence). This CDR3 comprises 16 residues. V was clipped by 1 base and J by 6 bases, with 19 bases between them. The CDR3 protein is CASSLGWAPTGLEQYF. The CDR3 DNA follows: TGTGCCAGCAGCTTAGGTTGGGCCCCCACGGGCCTCGAGCAGTACTTC. The full variable domain, completed using reference TRBV7-9 and TRBJ2-7, is DTGVSQNPRHKITKRGQNVTFRCDPISEHNRLYWYRQTLGQGPEFLTYFQNEAQLEKSRLLSDRFSAERPKGSFSTLEIQRTEQGDSAMYLCASSLGWAPTGLEQYFGPGTRLTVT.

Only a few counts were recorded for this clonotype. This chain connects TRBV7-2 to TRBJ2-3; 13 nucleotides match TRBD2. The CDR3 runs to 18 residues. Germline V gives CDR1 SGHTA, CDR2 FQGNSA. The J segment lost 5 bases and the V segment lost 4 bases, leaving 12 bases of the junction unmatched. CDR3 residues: CASSSGLAGAAPLDTQYF. CDR3 nucleotides: TGTGCCAGCAGCTCCGGACTAGCGGGGGCCGCGCCGCTAGATACGCAGTATTTT.

This clonotype was observed a few times. As DNA, the CDR3 is TGTGCCACCACTCCAGGGCCGGGGTACGAGCAGTACTTC. Encoded protein: CATTPGPGYEQYF. This chain connects TRBV24-1 to TRBJ2-7; D might be TRBD1 or TRBD2, each matching 5 bases. The ends were cut back, 8 bases at V and 4 bases at J, with 14 bases in the middle. CDR1 is KGHDR and CDR2 is SFDVKD in the germline V gene. The CDR3 contains 13 residues.

The CDR3 DNA reads as TGTGCCAGCAGCTTCCCCGCCGAAATCTACAACCATTCCTACGAGCAGTACTTC. Translating it yields CASSFPAEIYNHSYEQYF. The V call is TRBV5-8, the J call TRBJ2-7; no firm D call. The V end was cut by 2 bases, the J end by 1 base, with 22 bases between. The CDR3 length is 18 residues. Germline-derived CDR1 and CDR2 are SGHTS and YDEGEE.

The rearrangement links TRBV9 to TRBJ2-7, with 7 bases identical to TRBD1. There are 14 residues in the CDR3. CDR1 is SGDLS and CDR2 is YYNGEE in the germline V gene. V shed 0 bases and J 4 bases; nucleotides not matched to a gene: 4. The CDR3 DNA sequence: TGTGCCAGCAGCGTAGGAGGGGGCAAATACGAGCAGTACTTC. Translating it yields CASSVGGGKYEQYF.